This record concerns one T cell receptor beta chain sequence. Its cognate antigen is unknown. With 60 Vbeta and 13 Jbeta primers, the PCR was carried out. Only in-frame clones appear in the TCRdb table, and some are missing; sequencing was by immunoSEQ multiplex PCR. The table has around 120,000 clones, approximately 80% seen once; the top ten hold roughly 5%. The V gene end was trimmed by 5 bases and the J gene end by 7 bases; junction bases not matched to a gene: 10. The V gene's germline CDR1 is MDHEN and CDR2 SYDVKM. This CDR3 has 15 residues. The data belong to a study of cytomegalovirus exposure and HLA in healthy donors. Findings of the study overall: Within an earlier analysis, most TCR beta V segments proved productive either about 90% or about 30% of the time. Some highly shared sequence variants likely arose as a pipeline artifact. A further, later analysis showed that HLA-associated TCR beta chains (compared with equally common others) were more clonally expanded.

The rearrangement joins TRBV28 to TRBJ2-2, with TRBD1 matching 7 bases. Material for sequencing was PBMCs. This receptor was taken from a female donor in good health and CMV-seropositive. The CDR3 coding sequence is TGTGCCAGCAGTCGCACAGGGGCCTCCGGCGGGGAGCTGTTTTTT. Translating it yields CASSRTGASGGELFF. The variable domain in full, with the rest retrieved from reference TRBV28 and TRBJ2-2, is DVKVTQSSRYLVKRTGEKVFLECVQDMDHENMFWYRQDPGLGLRLIYFSYDVKMKEKGDIPEGYSVSREKKERFSLILESASTNQTSMYLCASSRTGASGGELFFGEGSRLTVL.